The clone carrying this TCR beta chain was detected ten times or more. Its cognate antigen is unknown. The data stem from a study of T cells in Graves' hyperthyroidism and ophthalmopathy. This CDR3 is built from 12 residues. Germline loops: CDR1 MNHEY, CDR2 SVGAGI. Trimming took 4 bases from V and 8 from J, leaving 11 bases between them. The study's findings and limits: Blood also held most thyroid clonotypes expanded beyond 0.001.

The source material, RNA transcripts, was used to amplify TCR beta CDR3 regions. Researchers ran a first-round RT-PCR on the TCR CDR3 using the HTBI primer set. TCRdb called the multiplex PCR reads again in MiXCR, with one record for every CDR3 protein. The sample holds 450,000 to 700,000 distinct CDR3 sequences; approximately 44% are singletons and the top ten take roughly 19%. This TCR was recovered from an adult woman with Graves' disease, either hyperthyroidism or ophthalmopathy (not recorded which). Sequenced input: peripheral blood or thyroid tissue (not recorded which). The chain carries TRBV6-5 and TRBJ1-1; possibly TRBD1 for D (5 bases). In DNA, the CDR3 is TGTGCCAGCAGTTTCGCAGACAGAGAAGCTTTCTTT. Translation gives CASSFADREAFF.